This T cell receptor beta chain was retrieved from a study of PD-L1 blockade in urothelial cancer. Study in general: Patients commenced intravenous atezolizumab, 1,200 mg every 3 weeks, around 2014. Median blood clonality was roughly 0.072, with 86,000 or so unique TCRs. Most patients, about nine tenths of the roughly 29, were males with bladder-origin cancer.

The protocol was immunoSEQ multiplex PCR, while the TCRdb copy is restricted to in-frame clones and leaves out a portion. The sample comprises roughly 100,000 clones, around four fifths of which are singletons, and under 10% rests with the top ten. Documented time point: peripheral blood 6 weeks after treatment start. The source of this sequence is a man aged 65 to 85 with urothelial cancer. Specimen: PBMCs, collected around atezolizumab (anti-PD-L1) treatment.

Here the CDR3 DNA reads TGTGCCAGCAGTTACGGGGGACTCGGCTACACCTTC. Translated: CASSYGGLGYTF. The chain joins TRBV6-5 to TRBJ1-2; weak D call: TRBD1 (5 bases). Germline assignment: CDR1 MNHEY and CDR2 SVGAGI. With 2 bases removed from V and 8 bases from J, the gap between germline ends came to 9 bases. The CDR3 loop spans 12 amino acids.